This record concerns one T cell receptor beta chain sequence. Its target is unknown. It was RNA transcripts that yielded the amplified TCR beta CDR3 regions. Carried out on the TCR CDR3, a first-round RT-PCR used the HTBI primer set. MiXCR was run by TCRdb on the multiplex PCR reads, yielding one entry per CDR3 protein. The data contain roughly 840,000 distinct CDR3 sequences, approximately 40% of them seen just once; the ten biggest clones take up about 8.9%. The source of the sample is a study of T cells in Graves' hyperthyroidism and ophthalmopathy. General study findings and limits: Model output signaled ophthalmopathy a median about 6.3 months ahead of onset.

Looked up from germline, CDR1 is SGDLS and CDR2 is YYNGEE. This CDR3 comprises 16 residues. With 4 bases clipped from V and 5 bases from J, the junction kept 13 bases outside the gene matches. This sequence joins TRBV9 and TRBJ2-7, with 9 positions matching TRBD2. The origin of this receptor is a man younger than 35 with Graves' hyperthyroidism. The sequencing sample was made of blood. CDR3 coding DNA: TGTGCCAGCAGCCCGCTGGGGGGCGGGAGGGCTAACGAGCAGTACTTC. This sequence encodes CASSPLGGGRANEQYF.